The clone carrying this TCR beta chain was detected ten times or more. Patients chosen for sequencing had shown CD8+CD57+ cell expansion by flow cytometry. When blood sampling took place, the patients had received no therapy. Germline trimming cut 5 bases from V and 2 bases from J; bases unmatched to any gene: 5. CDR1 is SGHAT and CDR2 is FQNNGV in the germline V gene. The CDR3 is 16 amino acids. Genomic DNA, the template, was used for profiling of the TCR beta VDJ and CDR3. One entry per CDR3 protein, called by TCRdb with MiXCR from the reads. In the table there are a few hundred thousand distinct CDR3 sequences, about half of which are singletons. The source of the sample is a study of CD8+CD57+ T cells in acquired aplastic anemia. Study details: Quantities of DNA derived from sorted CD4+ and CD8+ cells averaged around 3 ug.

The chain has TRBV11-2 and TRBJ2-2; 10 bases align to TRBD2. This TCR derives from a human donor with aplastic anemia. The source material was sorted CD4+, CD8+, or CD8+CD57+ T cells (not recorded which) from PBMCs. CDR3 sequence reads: CASSPRTSGNTGELFF. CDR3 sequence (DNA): TGTGCCAGCAGCCCCCGGACTAGCGGTAACACCGGGGAGCTGTTTTTT.